This TCR beta chain was obtained from a study of T cells after yellow fever vaccination. Study-level findings and limits: FACS-sorted repertoires could harbor abundant contaminating bulk-population clonotypes.

Each CDR3 protein gets one entry after TCRdb re-called the 5' RACE reads with MiXCR. The sample contains about 340,000 distinct CDR3 sequences, around 12% of which appear only once. The germline V gene encodes CDR1 SEHNR and CDR2 FQNEAQ (reference sequence). There are 15 residues in the CDR3. This clonotype showed up just a few times. The antigen is undetermined. The junction departs from germline at one end; a sequencing error may be responsible. The rearrangement joins TRBV7-9 to TRBJ1-4; D might be TRBD1 (6 bases). This clonotype originated in a young man who received the YFV17D yellow fever vaccine. The sample in question was CD4+ T cells sorted from PBMCs, obtained 15 days after the yellow fever booster vaccination. CDR3 amino acids: CASSLAAGANEKLFF. The CDR3 DNA reads as TGTGCCAGCAGCCTAGCGGCAGGGGCGAATGAAAAACTGTTTTTT.